Following are 18 T cell receptor beta chains from one sample sequenced in a study of blood T cell repertoires in COVID-19. Sequencing used immunoSEQ multiplex PCR; TCRdb keeps in-frame clones, though not all of them. The repertoire holds under 85,000 clones, with about 89% as singletons. Material: peripheral blood. The receptors originated from an older man with active or convalescent COVID-19.

This chain connects TRBV9 to TRBJ2-2; 12 bases align to TRBD1. The ends lost 4 bases at V and 7 bases at J; junction bases unmatched: 5. Germline values: CDR1 SGDLS, CDR2 YYNGEE. The CDR3 extends over 15 amino acids. CDR3 nucleotides: TGTGCCAGCAGCCTGGGACAGGGGGCTCTCGGGGAGCTGTTTTTT. This encodes CASSLGQGALGELFF.

The gene calls are TRBV7-6 and TRBJ2-1; the match to TRBD2 covers 7 bases. The trim removed 5 bases at V and 2 bases at J, leaving 0 bases unmatched. In germline, CDR1 is SGHVS, CDR2 FNYEAQ. CDR3 length equals 13 residues. The CDR3 DNA is TGTGCCAGCAGCGGGACTACCTACAATGAGCAGTTCTTC. Its protein product is CASSGTTYNEQFF.

This chain links TRBV27 with TRBJ1-2; a possible D gene is TRBD1 (5 bases). Germline V lookup: CDR1 MNHEY, CDR2 SMNVEV (reference sequence). The V gene lost 2 bases and the J gene lost 8 bases, with 12 bases spanning the gap. This CDR3 spans 13 amino acids. The CDR3 region has the DNA TGTGCCAGCAGTTTAAAAGGACAATACGGCTACACCTTC. This sequence encodes CASSLKGQYGYTF.

The chain couples TRBV9 to TRBJ1-6; possible D gene TRBD1, 5 bases. Germline V CDR1 and CDR2: SGDLS, YYNGEE. The CDR3 covers 16 residues. Trimming removed 3 bases at V and 7 bases at J, with 17 bases between. The CDR3 DNA follows: TGTGCCAGCAGCGCAGACCCTCGGGGGGGGAATTCACCCCTCCACTTT. Protein: CASSADPRGGNSPLHF.

V is TRBV15 and J is TRBJ2-1; the D gene is possibly TRBD2 (6 bases). Germline CDR1 reads LNHNV; CDR2 reads YYDKDF (reference sequence). The CDR3 is made up of 17 amino acids. V was pared by 0 bases and J by 1 base, with 13 bases between. The CDR3 is CATSRDGGASSYNEQFF. The CDR3 DNA follows: TGTGCCACCAGCAGAGATGGAGGGGCCTCGTCCTACAATGAGCAGTTCTTC.

The CDR3 reads CASSYSRGRNYGYTF. The CDR3 DNA reads as TGTGCCAGCAGTTACTCGAGGGGGCGAAACTATGGCTACACCTTC. J is TRBJ1-2 and V is TRBV6-5; TRBD1 agrees at 7 bases. Germline CDR1 is MNHEY and CDR2 is SVGAGI. This CDR3 spans 15 amino acids. J gave up 2 bases and V 0 bases, and 3 bases lay outside the gene matches.

The chain carries TRBV6-1 and TRBJ2-7; D is unresolved. This CDR3 is built from 16 residues. The germline gives CDR1 MNHNS, CDR2 SASEGT. V lost 0 bases and J lost 2, with 14 bases in between. This CDR3 is CASSEALRRSPYEQYF. CDR3 DNA sequence: TGTGCCAGCAGTGAAGCGCTTCGTCGGTCCCCCTACGAGCAGTACTTC.

The CDR3 coding sequence is TGTGCCAGCAGGGTTCGGGGGGCGGCCTATGGCTACACCTTC. This sequence encodes CASRVRGAAYGYTF. The chain uses TRBV6-5 and TRBJ1-2; the D gene is possibly TRBD1 (6 bases). Trimming took 6 bases from V and 4 from J, leaving 15 bases between them. The CDR3 is 14 residues long. Germline CDR1 is MNHEY and CDR2 is SVGAGI.

The V and J genes are TRBV5-1 and TRBJ1-1; D is possibly TRBD1 (6 bases). Germline V gene lookup returns CDR1 SGHRS and CDR2 YFSETQ. V gave up 4 bases and J gave up 2 bases, with 12 bases separating them. The CDR3 consists of 14 residues. CDR3 region: CASSQTGLNTEAFF. In DNA form, the CDR3 reads TGCGCCAGCAGCCAAACAGGGCTTAACACTGAAGCTTTCTTT.

V usage is TRBV6-5 and J usage is TRBJ2-7, with 11 bases matching TRBD2. There are 13 residues in the CDR3. V lost 6 bases, J lost 9 bases, and 7 bases stayed unmatched. Germline V gene data show CDR1 as MNHEY and CDR2 as SVGAGI. The CDR3 sequence: CASRLAGEQGQYF. The CDR3 nucleotides are TGTGCCAGCAGACTAGCGGGAGAACAGGGGCAGTACTTC.

This rearrangement joins TRBV11-2 to TRBJ1-4, with D possibly being TRBD1 (6 bases). Trimming left V 1 base short and J 5 bases short, with 11 bases between. In germline, CDR1 is SGHAT, CDR2 FQNNGV. This CDR3 contains 15 residues. CDR3 protein: CASSLVGQRNEKLFF. DNA of the CDR3: TGTGCCAGCAGCTTAGTCGGACAGCGGAATGAAAAACTGTTTTTT.

This clone turned up a few times. This CDR3 reads CASSPTGYGYTF. CDR3 nucleotide sequence: TGTGCCAGCTCACCAACAGGGTATGGCTACACCTTC. The rearrangement uses TRBV18 and TRBJ1-2, with D possibly being TRBD1 (6 bases). Germline V gene lookup returns CDR1 KGHSH and CDR2 LQKENI. The length of the CDR3 is 12 residues. V lost 2 bases and J lost 5, with 6 bases in between.

This chain uses TRBV11-2 with TRBJ1-2; D is undetermined. This CDR3 is built from 14 residues. Trimming pared 5 bases from V and 5 bases from J, leaving 15 bases between. CDR1 SGHAT and CDR2 FQNNGV come from the germline V gene. The DNA of the CDR3 is TGTGCCAGCAGCGACGAAATGGAGTATTATGGCTACACCTTC. Protein product: CASSDEMEYYGYTF.

This rearrangement joins TRBV5-1 to TRBJ2-3; perhaps TRBD2 as D (5 bases). Per germline, CDR1 SGHRS and CDR2 YFSETQ. V was trimmed by 4 bases and J by 6 bases, leaving 21 bases between them. This CDR3 has 16 residues. CDR3 in amino acids: CASSQNTRSLGDTQYF. In nucleotides, the CDR3 is TGCGCCAGCAGCCAAAATACTAGGTCCCTTGGGGATACGCAGTATTTT. The full variable domain, its missing parts supplied by reference TRBV5-1 and TRBJ2-3, is KAGVTQTPRYLIKTRGQQVTLSCSPISGHRSVSWYQQTPGQGLQFLFEYFSETQRNKGNFPGRFSGRQFSNSRSEMNVSTLELGDSALYLCASSQNTRSLGDTQYFGPGTRLTVL.

This chain joins TRBV6-4 and TRBJ2-1; 8 bases match TRBD2. V shed 1 base, J shed 7 bases, and the junction held 6 bases outside the gene matches. This CDR3 has 15 residues. Germline V gene lookup returns CDR1 MRHNA and CDR2 SNTAGT. The DNA of the CDR3 is TGTGCCAGCAGTGACTTCCAGCGGGGGTTGAATGAGCAGTTCTTC. Protein product: CASSDFQRGLNEQFF.

The chain recombines TRBV19 with TRBJ1-1; D is perhaps TRBD1 (5 bases). The germline V and J ends were trimmed by 0 bases and 6 bases, with 8 bases remaining between them. This CDR3 region has 13 residues. CDR1 LNHDA and CDR2 SQIVND come from the germline V gene (reference sequence). The CDR3 coding sequence is TGTGCCAGTAGTATAGAGGGCAGGGCTGAAGCTTTCTTT. This sequence encodes CASSIEGRAEAFF.

The gene calls are TRBV6-5 and TRBJ2-7; possibly TRBD2 for D (7 bases). The CDR3 sequence is 15 residues long. Looked up from germline, CDR1 is MNHEY and CDR2 is SVGAGI. V dropped 0 bases and J dropped 2 bases, with 11 bases sitting between them. The CDR3 spells CASSYSGGRPYEQYF. DNA for the CDR3: TGTGCCAGCAGTTACTCGGGGGGGCGACCCTACGAGCAGTACTTC.

The V gene is TRBV6-5, the J gene TRBJ1-6; no clear D gene. Germline CDR1 reads MNHEY; CDR2 reads SVGAGI. The CDR3 contains 15 residues. Trimming pared 1 base from V and 7 bases from J, leaving 11 bases between. CDR3 sequence reads: CASSYLAAANSPLHF. DNA of the CDR3: TGTGCCAGCAGTTACTTGGCAGCGGCAAATTCACCCCTCCACTTT.